The rows below give T cell receptor beta chains drawn from one sample of a study of breast tumors, draining lymph nodes, adjacent tissues. TCRdb passed the multiplex PCR reads through MiXCR, listing each CDR3 protein once. The sample contains fewer than 150,000 distinct CDR3 sequences, roughly 20% of which appear only once. Material for sequencing was axillary lymph node tissue. These receptors all stem from a female donor with breast cancer. Some clones in this sample may be carry-over from other donors' samples. Each CDR3 is given with its conserved first and last residue. A D gene is named only where the DNA matches it firmly. The size of a clone is reported for some rows only, either as once, few or many, or as a class for expanded clones.

d_gene	v_gene	abundance	j_gene	CDR3nt	CDR3aa
-	TRBV20-1	many	TRBJ2-3	TGCAGTGCTAGGTACTTCACAGATACGCAGTATTTT	CSARYFTDTQYF
-	TRBV7-6	many	TRBJ2-5	TGTGCCAGCAGCCCTAGCAATGGGGAGACCCAGTACTTC	CASSPSNGETQYF
TRBD1	TRBV11-2	-	TRBJ2-1	TGTGCCAGCAGCAACGCGGGACAGGTGTACAATGAGCAGTTCTTC	CASSNAGQVYNEQFF
TRBD2	TRBV10-3	many	TRBJ2-1	TGTGCCATCAGTGGTGGCGGGGGGGCCTCCTACAATGAGCAGTTCTTC	CAISGGGGASYNEQFF
-	TRBV7-9	many	TRBJ1-2	TGTGCCAGCAGCTTTTGGGGCCAAGGCTACACCTTC	CASSFWGQGYTF
-	TRBV5-1	many	TRBJ2-3	TGCGCCAGCAGTTTCGGGAGCACTAGCACAGATACGCAGTATTTT	CASSFGSTSTDTQYF
-	TRBV7-9	many	TRBJ2-2	TGTGCCAGCAGCTGGTATAGCGGTACCGGGGAGCTGTTTTTT	CASSWYSGTGELFF
-	TRBV24-1	few	TRBJ1-1	TGTGCCACCAGTGATACGCGGACCCCGAACACTGAAGCTTTCTTT	CATSDTRTPNTEAFF
-	TRBV2	few	TRBJ2-5	TGTGCCAGCAGTGACGGGACCCAGTACTTC	CASSDGTQYF
-	TRBV30	many	TRBJ2-7	TGTGCCTGGAGTGGAACTCCCTACGAGCAGTACTTC	CAWSGTPYEQYF
-	TRBV5-1	many	TRBJ2-3	TGCGCCAGCCAAACAGGGACGACGGACACAGATACGCAGTATTTT	CASQTGTTDTDTQYF
TRBD2	TRBV7-8	many	TRBJ2-1	TGTGCCAGCAGCCGCGGCCTAGCGGGAGGGCCCGAATCCTACAATGAGCAGTTCTTC	CASSRGLAGGPESYNEQFF